This T cell receptor beta chain appears in the sequencing data of a study of human T cells and chemical hapten exposure. TCRdb reprocessed the RACE reads with MiXCR, giving one entry per CDR3 protein. The sample has around 120,000 distinct CDR3 sequences, about 13% seen once; the top ten hold 0.9% to 0.95%. This clonotype was counted only a few times. There are 17 residues in the CDR3. Germline loops: CDR1 WSHSY, CDR2 SAAADI. With 2 bases removed from V and 4 bases from J, the gap between germline ends came to 19 bases. Time point noted: patch test 1, 2 weeks after DPC sensitization. The sample's treatment: therapeutic diphenylcyclopropenone sensitization with weekly scalp DPC.

The chain joins TRBV10-2 to TRBJ2-3, with D tentatively TRBD2 (6 bases). The origin of this receptor is a young man with alopecia areata. Some clones in this sample may be carry-over from other donors' samples. The sample in question was whole blood, obtained in connection with sensitization to the hapten diphenylcyclopropenone (DPC). CDR3 in DNA: TGCGCCAGCAGTGAGGGAGCCCTTGGGGGGTCCGCAGATACGCAGTATTTT. Translated: CASSEGALGGSADTQYF.